This is a list of T cell receptor beta chains from one sample in a study of T cells in Graves' hyperthyroidism and ophthalmopathy. TCRdb analysed the multiplex PCR reads with MiXCR anew, one entry per CDR3 protein. The sample lists about 320,000 distinct CDR3 sequences, 15% to 20% seen once, with approximately 35% in the top ten. Material: blood. These TCRs come from a man younger than 45 with Graves' hyperthyroidism. The CDR3 runs from the conserved cysteine through the conserved F or W. The order of the fields is clone size, D gene, J gene, V gene, CDR3 protein, CDR3 DNA. D genes are given only for firm matches. Size values are once, few and many counts, or a class for expanded clones, and some rows have none.

>few|-|TRBJ2-1|TRBV7-8
CASSLERGGGDEQFF
TGTGCCAGCAGCTTAGAACGGGGAGGGGGGGATGAGCAGTTCTTC
>-|-|TRBJ2-7|TRBV9
CASSPKARIYEQYF
TGTGCCAGCAGCCCAAAGGCTAGAATCTACGAGCAGTACTTC
>few|-|TRBJ2-7|TRBV7-9
CASNPSGQAPYEQYF
TGTGCCAGCAATCCTAGTGGCCAGGCTCCCTACGAGCAGTACTTC
>-|TRBD2|TRBJ2-5|TRBV6-2/TRBV6-3
CASSPGTSEETQYF
TGTGCCAGCAGTCCCGGGACTAGCGAAGAGACCCAGTACTTC
>few|TRBD2|TRBJ2-5|TRBV28
CASRPTSGRETQYF
TGTGCCAGCAGGCCGACTAGCGGGCGAGAGACCCAGTACTTC
>-|-|TRBJ2-5|TRBV29-1
CSAPGLATGQETQYF
TGCAGCGCCCCCGGGTTAGCTACGGGGCAAGAGACCCAGTACTTC
>-|-|TRBJ1-4|TRBV25-1
CASSGPSTEGNEKLFF
TGTGCCAGCAGTGGGCCGTCTACAGAGGGTAATGAAAAACTGTTTTTT
>many|TRBD1|TRBJ2-7|TRBV28
CASSLKPGQENYEQYF
TGTGCCAGCAGTCTAAAACCGGGACAGGAAAACTACGAGCAGTACTTC
>many|TRBD1|TRBJ1-5|TRBV6-5
CASSYSGGQGPRGNQPQHF
TGTGCCAGCAGTTACTCGGGGGGACAGGGTCCCAGAGGGAATCAGCCCCAGCATTTT
>many|TRBD2|TRBJ2-2|TRBV11-2
CASIVGLAGHRDTGELFF
TGTGCCAGCATCGTTGGACTAGCGGGTCACCGCGACACCGGGGAGCTGTTTTTT
>-|-|TRBJ2-3|TRBV7-6
CASSTGGPGTDTQYF
TGTGCCAGCAGCACCGGGGGGCCGGGCACAGATACGCAGTATTTT
>-|-|TRBJ1-1|TRBV5-1
CASSRPDTSNTEAFF
TGCGCCAGCAGCCGCCCGGACACCTCGAACACTGAAGCTTTCTTT
>many|-|TRBJ2-7|TRBV25-1
CASSESERWGGPYEQYF
TGTGCCAGCAGTGAATCCGAGCGCTGGGGCGGTCCCTACGAGCAGTACTTC
>many|TRBD1|TRBJ1-2|TRBV5-1
CASSSRGLYYGYTF
TGCGCCAGCAGCAGCAGGGGGCTCTACTATGGCTACACCTTC
>-|-|TRBJ2-3|TRBV5-1
CASSLDTRLYTDTQYF
TGCGCCAGCAGCTTGGACACCAGATTATACACAGATACGCAGTATTTT
>-|TRBD2|TRBJ2-1|TRBV10-3
CAISPGASGNNEQFF
TGTGCCATCAGCCCTGGGGCTAGCGGGAACAATGAGCAGTTCTTC
>-|-|TRBJ1-1|TRBV5-1
CASSLAGDLSREAEAFF
TGCGCCAGCAGCTTGGCCGGGGATTTATCAAGGGAGGCTGAAGCTTTCTTT
>-|-|TRBJ2-1|TRBV6-1
CASSEAGGRERVLNEQFF
TGTGCCAGCAGTGAAGCAGGGGGGAGGGAGAGGGTGTTGAATGAGCAGTTCTTC
>many|-|TRBJ2-5|TRBV5-1
CASSSPPKETQYF
TGCGCCAGCAGCTCACCCCCCAAAGAGACCCAGTACTTC
>many|-|TRBJ1-2|TRBV15
CATSRDRGVGYGYTF
TGTGCCACCAGCAGAGATAGGGGGGTCGGCTATGGCTACACCTTC
>many|-|TRBJ2-3|TRBV18
CASSPPGRPSTDTQYF
TGTGCCAGCTCACCCCCGGGGAGGCCTAGCACAGATACGCAGTATTTT
>-|TRBD2|TRBJ2-5|TRBV12-3/TRBV12-4
CASSSTSRYQETQYF
TGTGCCAGCAGTTCGACTAGCAGGTACCAAGAGACCCAGTACTTC
>few|TRBD2|TRBJ2-3|TRBV5-1
CASSFISGSSADTQYF
TGCGCCAGCAGCTTTATAAGCGGGAGCAGTGCAGATACGCAGTATTTT
>many|TRBD1|TRBJ2-5|TRBV7-3
CASSRQGGETQYF
TGTGCCAGCAGCAGACAGGGCGGCGAGACCCAGTACTTC
>many|-|TRBJ2-5|TRBV9
CASSVQGSRETQYF
TGTGCCAGCAGCGTTCAGGGGAGTAGGGAGACCCAGTACTTC
>many|-|TRBJ2-1|TRBV5-1
CASSPGRNNEQFF
TGCGCCAGCAGTCCTGGACGGAACAATGAGCAGTTCTTC
>many|TRBD2|TRBJ2-2|TRBV12-3/TRBV12-4
CASSPLAGNTGELFF
TGTGCCAGCAGCCCACTAGCGGGAAACACCGGGGAGCTGTTTTTT
>-|-|TRBJ2-1|TRBV6-1
CASSEKPTTEQFF
TGTGCCAGCAGTGAGAAGCCTACAACAGAGCAGTTCTTC
>few|TRBD2|TRBJ2-7|TRBV27
CASSLQTSGSYEQYF
TGTGCCAGCAGTTTACAAACTAGCGGTTCCTACGAGCAGTACTTC
>many|-|TRBJ1-1|TRBV30
CAWSVGGMNTEAFF
TGTGCCTGGAGTGTGGGTGGTATGAACACTGAAGCTTTCTTT
>-|-|TRBJ2-1|TRBV7-3
CASRFPLKGEQFF
TGTGCCAGCAGATTCCCCCTCAAGGGTGAGCAGTTCTTC
>few|TRBD1|TRBJ2-3|TRBV9
CASSGTGELSDTQYF
TGTGCCAGCAGTGGGACAGGGGAGTTATCAGATACGCAGTATTTT
>many|-|TRBJ2-5|TRBV27
CASSLSRLGTQYF
TGTGCCAGCAGTTTATCCCGGTTGGGGACCCAGTACTTC
>-|-|TRBJ1-1|TRBV7-9
CASSRGGSLYTEAFF
TGTGCCAGCAGCCGGGGCGGCAGTTTGTACACTGAAGCTTTCTTT
>-|-|TRBJ2-3|TRBV2
CASSGGHGAWSTDTQYF
TGTGCCAGCAGTGGAGGACATGGGGCTTGGAGCACAGATACGCAGTATTTT
>-|-|TRBJ2-1|TRBV9
CASSVDGGDGQFF
TGTGCCAGCAGCGTAGATGGGGGTGATGGGCAGTTCTTC
>-|TRBD1|TRBJ2-5|TRBV6-1
CATRKGQGEGTQYF
TGTGCCACGAGAAAGGGACAGGGAGAAGGGACCCAGTACTTC
>-|-|TRBJ1-1|TRBV2
CASVRGPNVPEAFF
TGTGCCAGTGTACGGGGCCCCAATGTGCCTGAAGCTTTCTTT
>-|-|TRBJ2-6|TRBV30
CAWSGGSPSGANVLTF
TGTGCCTGGAGTGGGGGGAGCCCCTCTGGGGCCAACGTCCTGACTTTC
>many|-|TRBJ2-7|TRBV7-9
CASSLGLGEQYF
TGTGCCAGCAGCTTAGGTCTGGGCGAGCAGTACTTC
>many|TRBD1|TRBJ2-1|TRBV11-2
CASSSPQGVSYNEQFF
TGTGCCAGCAGCTCACCTCAGGGGGTTTCCTACAATGAGCAGTTCTTC
>many|-|TRBJ1-4|TRBV2
CASRGAAPRHEKLFF
TGTGCCAGCAGGGGGGCAGCTCCGCGGCATGAAAAACTGTTTTTT
>-|-|TRBJ2-1|TRBV9
CASHASGSHEQFF
TGTGCCAGTCACGCCTCAGGCAGTCATGAGCAGTTCTTC
>few|-|TRBJ1-4|TRBV7-6
CASSSLGEKLFF
TGTGCCAGCAGCTCTCTAGGCGAAAAACTGTTTTTT
>-|TRBD2|TRBJ2-2|TRBV10-3
CAIALAGGLGELFF
TGTGCCATCGCCCTAGCGGGAGGTCTCGGGGAGCTGTTTTTT